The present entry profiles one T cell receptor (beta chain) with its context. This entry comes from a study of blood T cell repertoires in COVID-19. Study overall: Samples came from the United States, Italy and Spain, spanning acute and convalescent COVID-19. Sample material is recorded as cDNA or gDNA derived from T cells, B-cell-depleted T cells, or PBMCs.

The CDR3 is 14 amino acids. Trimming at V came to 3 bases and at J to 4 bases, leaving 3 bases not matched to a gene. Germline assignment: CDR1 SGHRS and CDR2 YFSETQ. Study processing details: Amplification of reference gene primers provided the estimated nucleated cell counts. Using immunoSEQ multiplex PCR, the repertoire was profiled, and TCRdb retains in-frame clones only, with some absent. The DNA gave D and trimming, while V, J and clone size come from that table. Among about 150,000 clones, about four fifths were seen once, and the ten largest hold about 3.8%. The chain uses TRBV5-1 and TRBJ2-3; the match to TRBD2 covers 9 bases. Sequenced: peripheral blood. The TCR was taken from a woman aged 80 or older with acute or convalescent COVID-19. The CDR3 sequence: CASSSGTSPDTQYF. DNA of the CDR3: TGCGCCAGCAGCTCCGGGACTAGCCCAGATACGCAGTATTTT.